This T cell receptor beta chain is drawn from a study of cytomegalovirus exposure and HLA in healthy donors. For the study at large: The study placed about 81% of its 398 genotyped donors in the Caucasian-associated ancestry cluster. Findings and caveats of the study: Beyond CMV serostatus, there was no information to go on about immune exposure.

It was with 60 Vbeta and 13 Jbeta primers that the PCR ran. Repertoires were generated with immunoSEQ multiplex PCR, while TCRdb's copy carries only in-frame clones and drops some. The profile shows about 170,000 clones, 60% to 85% of them singletons. CDR1 SGHRS and CDR2 YFSETQ come from the germline V gene. V lost 2 bases and J lost 8, with 22 bases in between. The CDR3 has 16 residues. As for this clone: Antigen unknown.

This chain connects TRBV5-1 to TRBJ1-1; D unclear. Sequencing was done on a sample of PBMCs. The sequence came from a female donor in good health and CMV-seronegative. CDR3 sequence reads: CASSLSAFLRSGEAFF. The DNA of the CDR3 is TGCGCCAGCAGCTTATCGGCCTTCCTCCGGAGTGGCGAAGCTTTCTTT. Drawing the rest from reference TRBV5-1 and TRBJ1-1, the complete variable domain is KAGVTQTPRYLIKTRGQQVTLSCSPISGHRSVSWYQQTPGQGLQFLFEYFSETQRNKGNFPGRFSGRQFSNSRSEMNVSTLELGDSALYLCASSLSAFLRSGEAFFGQGTRLTVV.